Below are 29 T cell receptor beta chains sequenced from a single sample in a study of T-cell memory formation after mild COVID-19. TCRdb re-called the 5' RACE reads with MiXCR, one entry per CDR3 protein. This sample has approximately 350,000 distinct CDR3 sequences, with 14% found just once. Source material: PBMCs or a T cell subset sorted from them (not recorded which). These receptors came from a man aged 18 to 35 who had mild COVID-19 (a few samples of this study predate the infection). Cell type and time point are not known.

In its sample, this clonotype was seen a few times. The V and J genes are TRBV5-1 and TRBJ2-2; D gene ambiguous. V lost 0 bases, J lost 5 bases, and 17 bases lay in between. Germline V gene sequence: CDR1 SGHRS, CDR2 YFSETQ. The length of the CDR3 is 17 residues. In nucleotides, the CDR3 is TGCGCCAGCAGCTTGGGAATCGGTAATTTGGGAACCGGGGAGCTGTTTTTT. Its protein product is CASSLGIGNLGTGELFF.

Only a few counts were recorded for this clonotype. The chain employs TRBV4-2 and TRBJ2-2, with D possibly being TRBD2 (5 bases). The CDR3 spans 15 residues. V was clipped by 5 bases and J by 1 base, with 11 bases between them. Germline V gives CDR1 LGHNA, CDR2 YNFKEQ. The CDR3 protein is CASSNGELNTGELFF. CDR3 DNA: TGTGCCAGCAGCAACGGGGAGCTGAACACCGGGGAGCTGTTTTTT.

Many counts were recorded for this clonotype. The CDR3 bases are TGCAGTGCTACACGGGAGGGGGCCGAGTACCAAGAGACCCAGTACTTC. This gives the protein CSATREGAEYQETQYF. The V gene is TRBV20-1, the J gene TRBJ2-5; tentative D call: TRBD2 (8 bases). This CDR3 comprises 16 residues. Germline CDR1 reads DFQATT; CDR2 reads SNEGSKA (reference sequence). V lost 4 bases and J lost 0, with 18 bases in between.

This clonotype was seen a handful of times. V is TRBV28 and J is TRBJ2-1, with TRBD2 as a possible D gene (6 bases). CDR1 and CDR2 (germline): MDHEN, SYDVKM. The V end was cut by 8 bases, the J end by 6 bases, with 17 bases between. The length of the CDR3 is 14 residues. In DNA, the CDR3 is TGTGCCAGCCAGGACGGGGGTGAAGGCAATGAGCAGTTCTTC. Protein: CASQDGGEGNEQFF. The whole variable domain, remainder taken from reference TRBV28 and TRBJ2-1, is DVKVTQSSRYLVKRTGEKVFLECVQDMDHENMFWYRQDPGLGLRLIYFSYDVKMKEKGDIPEGYSVSREKKERFSLILESASTNQTSMYLCASQDGGEGNEQFFGPGTRLTVL.

This clonotype showed up just a few times. V is TRBV5-1 and J is TRBJ1-2; 7 bases match TRBD1. Germline CDR1 is SGHRS and CDR2 is YFSETQ. The CDR3 has 18 amino acids. J was trimmed by 4 bases and V by 7 bases; bases with no gene match: 22. The CDR3 region has the DNA TGCGCCAGCGGAATGGGAGGGAGAATGCTACAGGGGAGCTATGGCTACACCTTC. Its protein product is CASGMGGRMLQGSYGYTF.

The chain uses TRBV4-2 and TRBJ1-2, with D unclear. CDR1 and CDR2 from the germline V gene are LGHNA and YNFKEQ. Trimming took 3 bases from V and 8 from J, leaving 16 bases between them. The CDR3 is 14 amino acids. The CDR3 is CASSHLAGWRGYTF. As DNA, the CDR3 is TGTGCCAGCAGCCACCTGGCGGGGTGGCGCGGCTACACCTTC.

The chain uses TRBV7-9 and TRBJ2-3, with D possibly being TRBD1 (5 bases). CDR3 length: 15 amino acids. Germline V gene data show CDR1 as SEHNR and CDR2 as FQNEAQ (reference sequence). V was trimmed by 1 base and J by 3 bases, leaving 11 bases between them. This CDR3 reads CASSLVLAGTDTQYF. In DNA form, the CDR3 reads TGTGCCAGCAGCTTAGTTCTGGCAGGGACAGATACGCAGTATTTT.

CDR3 sequence (DNA): TGTGCCAGCAGTTACTTGGGGGGGAGGCCTCCAGGGGAGACCCAGTACTTC. Residues: CASSYLGGRPPGETQYF. The chain joins TRBV6-5 to TRBJ2-5, with 7 bases fitting TRBD2. The V segment lost 1 base and the J segment 5 bases; nucleotides outside the gene matches: 13. This CDR3 region has 17 residues. CDR1 is MNHEY and CDR2 is SVGAGI in the germline V gene.

The CDR3 sequence: CASSQVGRSQGQYF. Written as DNA, the CDR3 is TGTGCCAGCAGCCAGGTGGGGCGTTCGCAAGGGCAGTATTTT. J is TRBJ2-3 and V is TRBV3-1, with D possibly matching TRBD1 (5 bases). The germline CDR1 and CDR2 sequences are LGHDT and YNNKEL (reference sequence). V was clipped by 3 bases and J by 11 bases, with 18 bases between them. CDR3 size: 14 residues.

This clonotype was detected a few times. The V and J genes are TRBV7-9 and TRBJ2-3; 12 bases agree with TRBD2. J was trimmed by 2 bases and V by 4 bases; bases with no gene match: 13. CDR3 length equals 19 residues. Germline loops: CDR1 SEHNR, CDR2 FQNEAQ (reference sequence). Written as DNA, the CDR3 is TGTGCCAGCAGCTCTCGATGGGGACTAGCGGGCGGGGTCACAGATACGCAGTATTTT. It is translated as CASSSRWGLAGGVTDTQYF.

This chain connects TRBV5-1 to TRBJ1-1; D possibly corresponds to TRBD1 (5 bases). Germline CDR1 SGHRS, CDR2 YFSETQ. CDR3 size: 15 residues. Trimming stripped 1 base from V and 4 bases from J, with 14 bases between. CDR3 nucleotide sequence: TGCGCCAGCAGCTTGTCCCGGGGCGAAAGCACTGAAGCTTTCTTT. Protein product: CASSLSRGESTEAFF.

The chain uses TRBV5-6 and TRBJ2-1; 8 nucleotides line up with TRBD1. CDR1 is SGHDT and CDR2 is YYEEEE in the germline V gene. J gave up 5 bases and V 3 bases, and 7 bases lay outside the gene matches. The CDR3 spans 15 residues. The CDR3 DNA follows: TGTGCCAGCAGCTCCACGACAGGGGCGAACAATGAGCAGTTCTTC. Its translation is CASSSTTGANNEQFF. Full variable domain (remainder filled in from reference TRBV5-6 and TRBJ2-1): DAGVTQSPTHLIKTRGQQVTLRCSPKSGHDTVSWYQQALGQGPQFIFQYYEEEERQRGNFPDRFSGHQFPNYSSELNVNALLLGDSALYLCASSSTTGANNEQFFGPGTRLTVL.

The chain couples TRBV6-2 or TRBV6-3 to TRBJ2-1, with D unresolved. V shed 8 bases and J shed 2 bases, with 19 bases lying between them. The V gene's germline CDR1 is MNHEY and CDR2 SVGEGT. This CDR3 is built from 16 residues. The CDR3 sequence: CASSFLGHDPYNEQFF. The CDR3 region has the DNA TGTGCCAGCTCCTTTCTCGGGCACGACCCCTACAATGAGCAGTTCTTC.

This clonotype was picked up many times. The CDR3 protein is CASSPRVDSYEQYF. CDR3 DNA: TGTGCCAGCAGCCCCCGGGTCGACTCCTACGAGCAGTACTTC. The rearrangement joins TRBV7-2 to TRBJ2-7; D is uncertain. The CDR3 spans 14 residues. CDR1 and CDR2 (germline): SGHTA, FQGNSA. The germline V and J ends were trimmed by 5 bases and 0 bases, with 11 bases remaining between them.

This clonotype turned up a few times. V gene TRBV3-1 combines with J gene TRBJ1-4, with a tentative D call TRBD1 (6 bases). Germline V gene data show CDR1 as LGHDT and CDR2 as YNNKEL (reference sequence). V gave up 6 bases and J gave up 4 bases, with 15 bases separating them. CDR3 length equals 15 residues. The CDR3 DNA reads as TGTGCCAGCAGTCCCTCCGACAGGCTTAATGAAAAACTGTTTTTT. This gives the protein CASSPSDRLNEKLFF.

The chain employs TRBV5-5 and TRBJ2-6, with a weak D call TRBD2 (7 bases). The CDR3 is 18 amino acids. CDR1 SGHKS and CDR2 YYEKEE come from the germline V gene (reference sequence). Trimming pared 7 bases from V and 0 bases from J, leaving 20 bases between. The CDR3, as DNA: TGTGCCAGCTCGGGGCCGGGGGGCGTGAGCTCTGGGGCCAACGTCCTGACTTTC. Its translation: CASSGPGGVSSGANVLTF.

This clonotype was found many times. This chain links TRBV5-1 with TRBJ2-3; perhaps TRBD1 as D (5 bases). CDR1 and CDR2 (germline): SGHRS, YFSETQ. The CDR3 runs to 14 residues. The V gene lost 0 bases and the J gene lost 4 bases, with 9 bases spanning the gap. CDR3 in DNA: TGCGCCAGCAGCTTGGGGGGCCGGGCAGATACGCAGTATTTT. Protein: CASSLGGRADTQYF.

This clonotype was observed a single time. The gene calls are TRBV7-2 and TRBJ1-1; possible D gene TRBD1, 6 bases. V lost 1 base and J 11 bases, leaving 17 bases between the germline ends. The CDR3 is 14 amino acids. From germline, CDR1 is SGHTA and CDR2 FQGNSA. In DNA, the CDR3 is TGTGCCAGCAGCTTAGAAATCGCGCGGACAGAGGCTTTCTTT. The encoded protein is CASSLEIARTEAFF. The full variable domain, rest sourced from reference TRBV7-2 and TRBJ1-1, is GAGVSQSPSNKVTEKGKDVELRCDPISGHTALYWYRQSLGQGLEFLIYFQGNSAPDKSGLPSDRFSAERTGGSVSTLTIQRTQQEDSAVYLCASSLEIARTEAFFGQGTRLTVV.

This clonotype has only a few counts. This chain uses TRBV19 with TRBJ2-1; D is perhaps TRBD2 (5 bases). Per germline, CDR1 LNHDA and CDR2 SQIVND (reference sequence). The CDR3 spans 14 residues. V was pared by 5 bases and J by 8 bases, with 16 bases between. The CDR3 sequence: CASSSYQARDEQFF. The CDR3 nucleotides are TGTGCCAGTAGTTCTTACCAGGCGAGGGATGAGCAGTTCTTC. The variable domain in full, with the rest retrieved from reference TRBV19 and TRBJ2-1, is DGGITQSPKYLFRKEGQNVTLSCEQNLNHDAMYWYRQDPGQGLRLIYYSQIVNDFQKGDIAEGYSVSREKKESFPLTVTSAQKNPTAFYLCASSSYQARDEQFFGPGTRLTVL.

This clonotype was counted only a few times. The chain has TRBV6-5 and TRBJ1-2; D unresolved. This CDR3 region has 14 residues. The V gene lost 0 bases and the J gene lost 2 bases, with 7 bases spanning the gap. Germline lookup yields CDR1 MNHEY and CDR2 SVGAGI. As DNA, the CDR3 is TGTGCCAGCAGTTACTCGAGGGAGAACTATGGCTACACCTTC. It is translated as CASSYSRENYGYTF.

The V call is TRBV7-3, the J call TRBJ2-1; 10 nucleotides align to TRBD2. With 4 bases clipped from V and 4 bases from J, the junction kept 4 bases outside the gene matches. CDR1 is SGHTA, CDR2 FQGTGA, per germline. This CDR3 comprises 15 residues. The chain's CDR3 is CASSSLTSGYNEQFF. The CDR3 bases are TGTGCCAGCAGCTCCCTGACTAGCGGGTACAATGAGCAGTTCTTC.

This clonotype has just a few counts. At one end, the junction sequence differs from germline, possibly due to a read error. This sequence joins TRBV6-2 or TRBV6-3 and TRBJ1-1; the D is unclear. In germline, CDR1 is MNHEY, CDR2 SVGEGT. The CDR3 has 13 amino acids. The CDR3 DNA sequence: TGTGACAGCAACCTCCATCCGAACACTGAAGCTTTCTTT. Translating it yields CDSNLHPNTEAFF.

This clonotype was seen more than once but under ten times. The V gene is TRBV12-3 or TRBV12-4, the J gene TRBJ1-5; D perhaps matches TRBD1 (5 bases). V was trimmed by 5 bases and J by 6 bases, leaving 11 bases between them. This CDR3 region has 13 residues. CDR3 sequence: CASSRRVPQPQHF. The CDR3 region has the DNA TGTGCCAGCAGTCGCAGGGTCCCTCAGCCCCAGCATTTT.

This clonotype appeared a few times. The chain uses TRBV5-1 and TRBJ2-7; D is unresolved. The V and J ends lost 4 bases and 2 bases respectively, with 19 bases between them. In germline, CDR1 is SGHRS, CDR2 YFSETQ. The CDR3 length is 16 residues. The CDR3 region is CASSRQPTTTPYEQYF. The CDR3, as DNA: TGCGCCAGCAGCCGGCAGCCGACCACCACCCCCTACGAGCAGTACTTC.

The chain carries TRBV7-9 and TRBJ2-3; D not resolved. Trimming shortened V by 4 bases and J by 4 bases, and 12 bases separated the two germline ends. Germline V gene lookup returns CDR1 SEHNR and CDR2 FQNEAQ (reference sequence). The CDR3 is made up of 14 amino acids. CDR3 nucleotide sequence: TGTGCCAGCAGCTCGCGCCCTTCGCCAGATACGCAGTATTTT. As protein: CASSSRPSPDTQYF.

This clonotype was observed a handful of times. The V and J genes are TRBV9 and TRBJ2-3; unclear D gene. Germline CDR1 is SGDLS and CDR2 is YYNGEE. The CDR3 sequence is 14 residues long. Deletions cut 0 bases from V and 3 bases from J, with 8 bases between. CDR3 DNA sequence: TGTGCCAGCAGCGTAGAGGACCTGACAGATACGCAGTATTTT. It encodes CASSVEDLTDTQYF.

The chain uses TRBV20-1 and TRBJ1-4; 7 positions match TRBD1. The germline gives CDR1 DFQATT, CDR2 SNEGSKA (reference sequence). This CDR3 has 15 residues. V was clipped by 0 bases and J by 5 bases; unmatched bases: 6. The chain's CDR3 is CSARDPGQRNEKLFF. The CDR3 DNA sequence: TGCAGTGCTAGAGACCCGGGACAGAGGAATGAAAAACTGTTTTTT.

The J gene is TRBJ1-2, the V gene TRBV20-1; the match to TRBD1 covers 9 bases. Germline CDR1 is DFQATT and CDR2 is SNEGSKA (reference sequence). Unmatched junction bases numbered 8, after V lost 4 bases and J lost 8 bases. This CDR3 is 13 amino acids long. The DNA of the CDR3 is TGCAGTGCTACCAAACAGGGGGCGCGGGGCTACACCTTC. Translating gives CSATKQGARGYTF.

This clonotype was counted between two and nine times. The V gene is TRBV6-2 or TRBV6-3, the J gene TRBJ1-5; D gene ambiguous. Germline V gene sequence: CDR1 MNHEY, CDR2 SVGEGT. V shed 5 bases and J shed 0 bases, with 5 bases lying between them. The CDR3 runs to 13 residues. The CDR3 is CASSGYSNQPQHF. The CDR3 bases are TGTGCCAGCAGTGGCTATAGCAATCAGCCCCAGCATTTT.